The present T cell receptor (beta chain) was sequenced within a study of T cells after yellow fever vaccination. Findings and caveats of the study: Booster sampling recovered most clones from primary vaccination (about 97% CD4, approximately 90% CD8). Though it reached lower strength, the secondary response hit its peak faster, day 5 versus 15.

The 5'RACE template-switching step produced TCR cDNA and added a universal primer site and UMIs. One entry per CDR3 protein results from TCRdb running MiXCR on the 5' RACE reads. Of 300,000 to 350,000 distinct CDR3 sequences listed, around 3.9% are singletons. Of note for this clonotype: Its matching antigen is unknown.

Germline V gives CDR1 LNHDA, CDR2 SQIVND (reference sequence). Losses at the gene ends were 7 bases for V and 5 bases for J; bases not matched to a gene: 10. The CDR3 is 16 residues long. Specimen: PBMCs, collected 5 days after the yellow fever booster vaccination. The chain couples TRBV19 to TRBJ2-3; 12 positions agree with TRBD2. The sequence was obtained from a man younger than 35 who received the YFV17D yellow fever vaccine. The CDR3 loop reads CASTRRTSGEEDTQYF. Here the CDR3 DNA reads TGTGCCAGTACCCGCCGGACTAGCGGGGAGGAAGATACGCAGTATTTT.